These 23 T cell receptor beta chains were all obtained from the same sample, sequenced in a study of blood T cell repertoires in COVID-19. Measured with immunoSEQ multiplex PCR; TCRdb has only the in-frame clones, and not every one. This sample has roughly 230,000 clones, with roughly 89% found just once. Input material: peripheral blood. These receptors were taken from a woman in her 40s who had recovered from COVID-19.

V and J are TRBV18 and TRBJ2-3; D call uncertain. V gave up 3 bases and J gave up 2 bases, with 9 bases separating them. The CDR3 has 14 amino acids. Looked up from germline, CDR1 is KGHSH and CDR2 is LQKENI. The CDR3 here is CASSPREVTDTQYF. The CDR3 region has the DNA TGTGCCAGCTCACCCCGCGAGGTCACAGATACGCAGTATTTT.

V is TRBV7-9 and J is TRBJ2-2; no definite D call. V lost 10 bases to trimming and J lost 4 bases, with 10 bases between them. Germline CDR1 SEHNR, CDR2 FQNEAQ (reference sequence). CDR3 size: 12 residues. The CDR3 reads CATDRVTGELFF. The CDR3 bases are TGTGCCACCGACCGGGTCACCGGGGAGCTGTTTTTT.

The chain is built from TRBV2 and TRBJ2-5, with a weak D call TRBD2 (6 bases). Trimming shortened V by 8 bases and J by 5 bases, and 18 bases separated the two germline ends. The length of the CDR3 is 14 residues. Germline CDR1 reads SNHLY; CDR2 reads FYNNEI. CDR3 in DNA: TGTGCCAGCGGGGAGGAGGGTAGGAGGGAGACCCAGTACTTC. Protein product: CASGEEGRRETQYF.

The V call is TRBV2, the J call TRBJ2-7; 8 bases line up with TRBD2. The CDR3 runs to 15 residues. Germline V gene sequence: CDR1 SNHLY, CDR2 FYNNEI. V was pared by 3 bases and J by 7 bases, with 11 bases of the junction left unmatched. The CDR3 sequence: CASSDKRGSGREQYF. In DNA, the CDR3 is TGTGCCAGCAGTGATAAGCGGGGGAGCGGTCGAGAGCAGTACTTC. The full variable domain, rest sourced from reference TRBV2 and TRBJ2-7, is EPEVTQTPSHQVTQMGQEVILRCVPISNHLYFYWYRQILGQKVEFLVSFYNNEISEKSEIFDDQFSVERPDGSNFTLKIRSTKLEDSAMYFCASSDKRGSGREQYFGPGTRLTVT.

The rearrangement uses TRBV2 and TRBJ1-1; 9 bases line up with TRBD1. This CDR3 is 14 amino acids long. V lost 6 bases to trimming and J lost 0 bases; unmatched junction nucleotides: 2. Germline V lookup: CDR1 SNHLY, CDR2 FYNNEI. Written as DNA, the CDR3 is TGTGCCAGCAGCGGACAGGGGATGAACACTGAAGCTTTCTTT. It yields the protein CASSGQGMNTEAFF.

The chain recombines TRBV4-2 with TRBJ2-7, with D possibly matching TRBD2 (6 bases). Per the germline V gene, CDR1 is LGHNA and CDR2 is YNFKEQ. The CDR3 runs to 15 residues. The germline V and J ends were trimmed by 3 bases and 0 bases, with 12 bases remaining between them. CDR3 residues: CASSQFRGSSYEQYF. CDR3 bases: TGTGCCAGCAGCCAGTTTCGGGGGAGCTCCTACGAGCAGTACTTC.

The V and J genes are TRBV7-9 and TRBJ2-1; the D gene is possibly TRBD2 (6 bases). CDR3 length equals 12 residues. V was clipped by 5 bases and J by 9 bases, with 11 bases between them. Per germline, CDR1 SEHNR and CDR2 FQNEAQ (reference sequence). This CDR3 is CASSPTSIEQFF. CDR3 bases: TGTGCCAGCAGCCCGACTAGTATTGAGCAGTTCTTC.

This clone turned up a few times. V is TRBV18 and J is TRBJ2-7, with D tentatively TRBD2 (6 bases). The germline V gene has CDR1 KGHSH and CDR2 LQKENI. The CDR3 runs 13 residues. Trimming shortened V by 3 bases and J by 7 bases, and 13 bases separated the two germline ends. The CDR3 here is CASSPVVGSEQYV. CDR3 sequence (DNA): TGTGCCAGCTCACCCGTGGTCGGGAGTGAGCAGTACGTC.

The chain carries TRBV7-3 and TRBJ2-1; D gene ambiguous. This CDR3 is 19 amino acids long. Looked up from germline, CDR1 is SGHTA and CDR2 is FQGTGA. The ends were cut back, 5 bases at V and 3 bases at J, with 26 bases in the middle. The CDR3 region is CASSPKKASEVLGYNEQFF. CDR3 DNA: TGTGCCAGCAGCCCAAAGAAGGCATCAGAGGTCCTCGGCTACAATGAGCAGTTCTTC.

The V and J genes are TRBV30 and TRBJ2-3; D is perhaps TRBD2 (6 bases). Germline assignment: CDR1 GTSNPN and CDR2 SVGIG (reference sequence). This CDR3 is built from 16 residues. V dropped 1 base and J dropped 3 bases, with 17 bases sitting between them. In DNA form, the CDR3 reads TGTGCCTGGAGTGACTCGGGGACTCTCCCAACAGATACGCAGTATTTT. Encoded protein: CAWSDSGTLPTDTQYF.

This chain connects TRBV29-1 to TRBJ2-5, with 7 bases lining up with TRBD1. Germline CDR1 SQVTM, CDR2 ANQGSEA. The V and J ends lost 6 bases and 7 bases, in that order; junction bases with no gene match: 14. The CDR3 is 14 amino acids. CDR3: CSVAGTVAEGTQYF. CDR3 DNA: TGCAGCGTGGCCGGGACAGTGGCTGAGGGGACCCAGTACTTC.

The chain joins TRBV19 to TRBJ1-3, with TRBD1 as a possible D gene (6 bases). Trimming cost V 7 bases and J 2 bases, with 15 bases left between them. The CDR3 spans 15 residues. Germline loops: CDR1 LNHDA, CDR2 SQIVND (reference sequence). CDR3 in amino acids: CASTTTGFAGNTIYF. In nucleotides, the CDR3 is TGTGCCAGTACCACTACAGGGTTTGCTGGAAACACCATATATTTT.

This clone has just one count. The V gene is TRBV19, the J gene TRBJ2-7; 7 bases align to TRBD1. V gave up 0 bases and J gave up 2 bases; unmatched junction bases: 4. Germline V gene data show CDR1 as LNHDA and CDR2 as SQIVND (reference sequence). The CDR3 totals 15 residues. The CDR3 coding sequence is TGTGCCAGTAGTATAGATTGGGACAGAGCCTACGAGCAGTACTTC. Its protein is CASSIDWDRAYEQYF. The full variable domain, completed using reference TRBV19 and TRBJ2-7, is DGGITQSPKYLFRKEGQNVTLSCEQNLNHDAMYWYRQDPGQGLRLIYYSQIVNDFQKGDIAEGYSVSREKKESFPLTVTSAQKNPTAFYLCASSIDWDRAYEQYFGPGTRLTVT.

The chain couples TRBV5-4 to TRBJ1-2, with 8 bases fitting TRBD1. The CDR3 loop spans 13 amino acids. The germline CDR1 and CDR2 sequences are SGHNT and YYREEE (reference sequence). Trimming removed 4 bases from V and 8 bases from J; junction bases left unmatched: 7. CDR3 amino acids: CASSPGTGGGYTF. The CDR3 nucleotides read TGTGCCAGCAGCCCCGGGACAGGAGGCGGCTACACCTTC. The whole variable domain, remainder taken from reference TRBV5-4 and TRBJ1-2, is ETGVTQSPTHLIKTRGQQVTLRCSSQSGHNTVSWYQQALGQGPQFIFQYYREEENGRGNFPPRFSGLQFPNYSSELNVNALELDDSALYLCASSPGTGGGYTFGSGTRLTVV.

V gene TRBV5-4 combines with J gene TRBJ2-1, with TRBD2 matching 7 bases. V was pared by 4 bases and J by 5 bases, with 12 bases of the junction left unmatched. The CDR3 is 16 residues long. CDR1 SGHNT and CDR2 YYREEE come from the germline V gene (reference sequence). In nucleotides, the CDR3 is TGTGCCAGCAGCCCAGCCTTGGGGAGGGCCAACAATGAGCAGTTCTTC. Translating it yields CASSPALGRANNEQFF.

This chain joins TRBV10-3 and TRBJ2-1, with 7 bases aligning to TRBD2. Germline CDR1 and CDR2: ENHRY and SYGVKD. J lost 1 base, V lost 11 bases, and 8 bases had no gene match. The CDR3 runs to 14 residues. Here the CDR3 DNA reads TGTGCCGCCAGGCGGGAGATGTCCTACAATGAGCAGTTCTTC. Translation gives CAARREMSYNEQFF.

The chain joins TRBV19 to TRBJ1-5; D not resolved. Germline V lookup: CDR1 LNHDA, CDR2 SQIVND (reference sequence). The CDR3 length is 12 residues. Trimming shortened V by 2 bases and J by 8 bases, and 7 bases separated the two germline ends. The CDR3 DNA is TGTGCCAGTAGTATATATCTTAAGCCCCAGCATTTT. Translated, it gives CASSIYLKPQHF.

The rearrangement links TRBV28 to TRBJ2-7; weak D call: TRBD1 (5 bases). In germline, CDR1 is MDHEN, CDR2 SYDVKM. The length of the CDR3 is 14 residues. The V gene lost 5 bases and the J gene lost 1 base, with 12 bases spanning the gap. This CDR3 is CASSPSGNSYEQYF. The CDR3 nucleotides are TGTGCCAGCAGTCCCTCAGGGAATTCCTACGAGCAGTACTTC. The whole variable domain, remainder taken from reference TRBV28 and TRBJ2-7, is DVKVTQSSRYLVKRTGEKVFLECVQDMDHENMFWYRQDPGLGLRLIYFSYDVKMKEKGDIPEGYSVSREKKERFSLILESASTNQTSMYLCASSPSGNSYEQYFGPGTRLTVT.

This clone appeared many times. The CDR3 sequence is CASSETGRNGYTF. As DNA, the CDR3 is TGTGCCAGCAGCGAAACCGGGAGAAATGGCTACACCTTC. The chain combines TRBV7-3 with TRBJ1-2; the D is unclear. Germline CDR1 reads SGHTA; CDR2 reads FQGTGA. The germline V and J ends were trimmed by 5 bases and 6 bases, with 13 bases remaining between them. The CDR3 spans 13 residues.

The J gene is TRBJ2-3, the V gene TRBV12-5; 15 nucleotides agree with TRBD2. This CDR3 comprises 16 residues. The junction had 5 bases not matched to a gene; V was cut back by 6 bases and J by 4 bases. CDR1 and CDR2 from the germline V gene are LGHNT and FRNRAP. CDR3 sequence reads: CASGPGLAGGPDTQYF. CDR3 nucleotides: TGTGCTAGTGGCCCCGGACTAGCGGGGGGGCCAGATACGCAGTATTTT.

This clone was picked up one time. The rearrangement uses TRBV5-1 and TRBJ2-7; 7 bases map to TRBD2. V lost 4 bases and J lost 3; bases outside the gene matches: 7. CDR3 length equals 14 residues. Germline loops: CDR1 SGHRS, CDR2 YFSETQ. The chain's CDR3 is CASSGGEEYYEQYV. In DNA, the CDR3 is TGCGCCAGCAGCGGGGGGGAGGAGTACTACGAGCAGTACGTC.

As DNA, the CDR3 is TGTGCCAGCAAGGGGGACAGTGGATACAATGAGCAGTTCTTC. Its protein product is CASKGDSGYNEQFF. The chain joins TRBV2 to TRBJ2-1; 7 positions match TRBD1. Germline lookup yields CDR1 SNHLY and CDR2 FYNNEI. Trimming at V came to 7 bases and at J to 4 bases, leaving 7 bases not matched to a gene. CDR3 length: 14 amino acids.

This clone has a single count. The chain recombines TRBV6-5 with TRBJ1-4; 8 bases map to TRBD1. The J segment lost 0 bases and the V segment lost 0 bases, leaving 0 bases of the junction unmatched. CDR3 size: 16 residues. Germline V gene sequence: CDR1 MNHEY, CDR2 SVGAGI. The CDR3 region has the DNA TGTGCCAGCAGTTACTCGACAGGGGCAACTAATGAAAAACTGTTTTTT. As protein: CASSYSTGATNEKLFF.